This TCR beta chain was found in a study of blood T cell repertoires in COVID-19 (dated by TCRdb to about 2020). Regarding the research as a whole: The collaborator samples originated in the United States, Italy and Spain and spanned the acute and convalescent phases of COVID-19. The repertoires were released in a freely available public database intended as a resource for research on the immune response to SARS-CoV-2. The samples were drawn from the first 160 participants of the ongoing ImmuneRACE study and from 950 to 1,500 subjects provided by 6 global collaborators. The material from the prospective study consisted of cDNA or gDNA derived from T cells, B-cell-depleted T cells, or PBMCs. Subjects who had been exposed to COVID-19, were actively infected with it, or had recovered from it provided the deeply sampled blood TCRbeta repertoires that made up the dataset. The sample metadata nearly always contained a de-identified subject ID, COVID-19 status, age in years and sex. Where HLA class I and class II types were available, the types were taken from metadata supplied by the sample provider, not from assay-based typing.

The CDR3 starts with the cysteine, ends with the phenylalanine, and has 13 residues. CDR3 DNA is the only sequence kept; it has 39 bases, read in frame from the first base. CDR1 KGHDR and CDR2 SFDVKD are derived from the germline V gene. V loses 4 bases of germline sequence and J loses 3 bases, and the interval between the two ends is 8 bases. Collaborating institutions collected whole blood in K2EDTA tubes following their own protocols. For TCRbeta analysis, collaborators shipped samples as frozen whole blood, isolated PBMCs, or DNA extracted from either of those sample types. The immunoSEQ Assay, a bias-controlled multiplex PCR, was used to amplify TCRbeta CDR3 regions from genomic DNA. The study's processing was this. The number of nucleated cells in each sample was estimated by amplification of reference gene primers within the assay. Sequence reads were collapsed and filtered to measure the absolute abundance of every unique TCRbeta CDR3 rearrangement. For each sample, productive Simpson clonality was calculated as the square root of Simpson's diversity index across productive rearrangements. As stored in TCRdb, this immuneACCESS dataset retains in-frame rearrangements with V and J assigned. A fraction of the clones does not appear; measured against another copy, unresolved V genes explain less than half of the discrepancy, and the remainder lacks a known reason. The V and J calls and clone size are taken from that table; D and trimming were inferred from the DNA. A total of roughly 110,000 clones appear in this sample, under 95% of them only once. The leading ten clones occupy less than 1.5% of the sample.

As regards this clone: The specificity of this receptor is unknown. There are no base qualities to consult, and no much larger clone falls within one base.

What the study reported, not specific to this receptor: The amount of clinical and demographic metadata varied by source and participant and was provided uncurated.

Recombination joined TRBV24-1 with TRBJ1-1, and TRBD1 may be the D gene, going by 5 matching bases. Sequencing used peripheral blood. The receptor was derived from a woman in her twenties or thirties with acute or convalescent COVID-19. The CDR3: CATSEWGDTEAFF. The base sequence is TGTGCCACCAGTGAATGGGGGGACACTGAAGCTTTCTTT.